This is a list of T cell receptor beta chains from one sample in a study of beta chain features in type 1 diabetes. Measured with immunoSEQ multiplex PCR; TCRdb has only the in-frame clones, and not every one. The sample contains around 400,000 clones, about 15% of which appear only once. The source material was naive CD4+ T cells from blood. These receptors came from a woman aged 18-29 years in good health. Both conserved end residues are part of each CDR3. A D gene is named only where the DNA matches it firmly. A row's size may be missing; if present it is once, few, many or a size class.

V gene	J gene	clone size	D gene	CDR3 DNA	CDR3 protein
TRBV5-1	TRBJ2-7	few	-	TGCGCCAGCAGCCAAGACAGCACCTACGAGCAGTACTTC	CASSQDSTYEQYF
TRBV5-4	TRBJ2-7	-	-	TGTGCCAGCAGCTTGCCGGTTTCCTACGAGCAGTACTTC	CASSLPVSYEQYF
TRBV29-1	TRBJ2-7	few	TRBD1	TGCAGCGTTGAAGACGGGACAGGGGATTCCTACGAGCAGTACTTC	CSVEDGTGDSYEQYF
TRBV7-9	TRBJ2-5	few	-	TGTGCCAGCAGCTTAAACCTGCGCGAGACCCAGTACTTC	CASSLNLRETQYF
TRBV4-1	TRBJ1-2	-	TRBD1	TGCGCCAGCAGCCAAGATTCAGGGGGTAGCTACACCTTC	CASSQDSGGSYTF
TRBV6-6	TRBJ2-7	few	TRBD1	TGTGCCAGCAGTTACGGGCGGACAGGCAACTACGAGCAGTACTTC	CASSYGRTGNYEQYF
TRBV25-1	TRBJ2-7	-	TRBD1	TGTGCCAGCAGTGGGGGACAGGGAAGCTCCTACGAGCAGTACTTC	CASSGGQGSSYEQYF
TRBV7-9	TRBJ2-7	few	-	TGTGCCAGCAGCTTAGAGGGGAGGCGCCTAGAGCAGTACTTC	CASSLEGRRLEQYF
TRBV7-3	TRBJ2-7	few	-	TGTGCCAGCAGGTGGGGCGGTTCCTACGAGCAGTACTTC	CASRWGGSYEQYF
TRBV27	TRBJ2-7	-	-	TGTGCCAGCAGTTCGGGACTCTCTCACTACGAGCAGTACTTC	CASSSGLSHYEQYF
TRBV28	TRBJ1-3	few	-	TGTGCCAGCAGTTTCGAGTACTCTGGAAACACCATATATTTT	CASSFEYSGNTIYF
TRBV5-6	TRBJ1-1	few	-	TGTGCCAGCAGCAAAGTAGACAGAGCCTCTTCTTGGGCTTTCTTT	CASSKVDRASSWAFF
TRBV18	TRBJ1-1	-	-	TGTGCCTCTCTCTTGTCTACGAACACTGAAGCTTTCTTT	CASLLSTNTEAFF
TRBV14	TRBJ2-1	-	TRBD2	TGTGCCAGCAGCCAACAGTTAGGACTAGCGGGAGGAGAGTTCTTC	CASSQQLGLAGGEFF
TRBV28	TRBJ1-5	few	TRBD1	TGTGCCTCTTATCCCGGGACAGGCGGCAATCAGCCCCAGCATTTT	CASYPGTGGNQPQHF
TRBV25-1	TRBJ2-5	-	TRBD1	TGTGCCAGCAGTGAACCGGGACAGGGTGTGGAGACCCAGTACTTC	CASSEPGQGVETQYF
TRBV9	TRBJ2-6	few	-	TGTGCCAGCAGCGTTCGCGGCTCCTCTGGGGCCAACGTCCTGACTTTC	CASSVRGSSGANVLTF
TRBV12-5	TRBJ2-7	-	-	TGTGCTAGTGGCCTAACGAGGCGACCCTACGAGCAGTACTTC	CASGLTRRPYEQYF
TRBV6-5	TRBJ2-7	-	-	TGTGCCAGCAGTTACTCGGTTAACGGGAACTACGAGCAGTACTTC	CASSYSVNGNYEQYF
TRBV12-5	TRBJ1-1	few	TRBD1	TGTGCTAGTGGTCGGACAGGGAACACTGAAGCTTTCTTT	CASGRTGNTEAFF
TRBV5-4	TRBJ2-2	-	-	TGTGCCAGCAGCTTGGCGTCAGGCGCGAACACCGGGGAGCTGTTTTTT	CASSLASGANTGELFF
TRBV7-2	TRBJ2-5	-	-	TGTGCCAGCAGCCCCCGGCGGGATAAACAAGAGACCCAGTACTTC	CASSPRRDKQETQYF
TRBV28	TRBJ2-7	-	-	TGTGCCAGCGGGGGGAGAGTTTCCTACGAGCAGTACTTC	CASGGRVSYEQYF
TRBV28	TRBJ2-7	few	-	TGTGCCAGCAGTTTAGGTCCCAGGGGCAAGTACGAGCAGTACTTC	CASSLGPRGKYEQYF
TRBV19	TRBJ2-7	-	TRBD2	TGTGCCAGTAGTATGCCTAGCGGGAGTGGCGTGCAGTACTTC	CASSMPSGSGVQYF
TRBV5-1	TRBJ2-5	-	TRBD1	TGCGCCAGCAGCCCCCAATGGACAGGGGGCGTAGAGACCCAGTACTTC	CASSPQWTGGVETQYF
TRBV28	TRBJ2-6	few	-	TGTGCCAGCAGGGTACAGGCAAGCTCTGGGGCCAACGTCCTGACTTTC	CASRVQASSGANVLTF
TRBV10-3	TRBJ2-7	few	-	TGTGCCATCAGCGAAGGGAGTAAAGGGCCCCTCTCCTACGAGCAGTACTTC	CAISEGSKGPLSYEQYF
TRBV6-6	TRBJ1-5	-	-	TGTGCCAGCAGTTACCACCGCGGGGTGAGCAATCAGCCCCAGCATTTT	CASSYHRGVSNQPQHF
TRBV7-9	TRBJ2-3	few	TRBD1	TGTGCCAGCAGCCCGCAGGGGGCTAACACAGATACGCAGTATTTT	CASSPQGANTDTQYF
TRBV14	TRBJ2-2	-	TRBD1	TGTGCCAGCAGCCAACGGCTTGGACAGGGAGTCACCGGGGAGCTGTTTTTT	CASSQRLGQGVTGELFF
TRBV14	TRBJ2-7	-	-	TGTGCCAGCAGCCTACTTGGGGCAGGGCGAGTAGAGCAGTACTTC	CASSLLGAGRVEQYF
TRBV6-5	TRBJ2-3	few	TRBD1	TGTGCCAGCAGTCCAAACAGGGGGCGGACAGATACGCAGTATTTT	CASSPNRGRTDTQYF
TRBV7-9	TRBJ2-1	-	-	TGTGCCAGCAGCTTGCAGGGGTACAATGAGCAGTTCTTC	CASSLQGYNEQFF